A single sample gave rise to the 20 T cell receptor beta chains below, sequenced in a study of T cell responses to AZD1222 COVID-19 vaccine. Profiling relied on immunoSEQ multiplex PCR, and the TCRdb table lists in-frame clones only, not all of them. The profile shows 150,000 or so clones, approximately 95% of them singletons. Sequencing was performed on peripheral blood, taken on day 0 of MenACWY control vaccination. The receptors were sampled from an adult in good health.

The chain links TRBV11-2 to TRBJ2-1; 9 bases align to TRBD2. Germline lookup yields CDR1 SGHAT and CDR2 FQNNGV. Trimming cost V 5 bases and J 8 bases; bases outside gene matches: 4. CDR3 length equals 13 residues. In DNA, the CDR3 is TGTGCCAGCAGCCTAAGCGGGGGGTATGAGCAGTTCTTC. Protein product: CASSLSGGYEQFF.

The chain is built from TRBV5-1 and TRBJ2-3; 10 bases are a match to TRBD2. The CDR3 totals 17 residues. The J segment lost 2 bases and the V segment lost 7 bases, leaving 13 bases of the junction unmatched. Germline V lookup: CDR1 SGHRS, CDR2 YFSETQ. The CDR3 DNA reads TGCGCCAGCGGGCTCAGGGGTAGCGGGGGGAACACAGATACGCAGTATTTT. It specifies CASGLRGSGGNTDTQYF.

V gene TRBV6-5 combines with J gene TRBJ1-5; D unclear. The length of the CDR3 is 15 residues. Trimming took off 5 bases at V and 1 base at J, with 12 bases between the two ends. The germline CDR1 and CDR2 sequences are MNHEY and SVGAGI. The CDR3 sequence is CASSPAFDSNQPQHF. The CDR3 region has the DNA TGTGCCAGCAGTCCCGCGTTCGACAGCAATCAGCCCCAGCATTTT.

The chain has TRBV5-1 and TRBJ1-2; a possible D gene is TRBD1 (5 bases). Between the trimmed V and J ends, which lost 4 bases and 8 bases, there was a span of 21 bases. This CDR3 has 15 residues. Germline assignment: CDR1 SGHRS and CDR2 YFSETQ. CDR3 residues: CASSPETGRGSGYTF. In nucleotides, the CDR3 is TGCGCCAGCAGCCCAGAAACAGGAAGAGGGAGCGGCTACACCTTC.

This clone occurred once. This chain uses TRBV7-2 with TRBJ1-6, with D perhaps TRBD1 (6 bases). V lost 1 base and J lost 7, with 11 bases in between. The CDR3 length is 15 residues. Germline loops: CDR1 SGHTA, CDR2 FQGNSA. CDR3 in DNA: TGTGCCAGCAGCTTAGGGGGGGCCGAGAATTCACCCCTCCACTTT. It is translated as CASSLGGAENSPLHF.

The rearrangement joins TRBV7-8 to TRBJ1-2; weak D call: TRBD1 (5 bases). This CDR3 is 17 amino acids long. Trimming cost V 1 base and J 4 bases, with 19 bases left between them. The germline V gene has CDR1 SGHVS and CDR2 FQNEAQ. The CDR3 coding sequence is TGTGCCAGCAGCTTAGTAACAGGAATATGGCCCGGCTATGGCTACACCTTC. Translated, it gives CASSLVTGIWPGYGYTF. Complete variable domain (other parts from reference TRBV7-8 and TRBJ1-2): GAGVSQSPRYKVAKRGQDVALRCDPISGHVSLFWYQQALGQGPEFLTYFQNEAQLDKSGLPSDRFFAERPEGSVSTLKIQRTQQEDSAVYLCASSLVTGIWPGYGYTFGSGTRLTVV.

The chain employs TRBV18 and TRBJ1-1; perhaps TRBD1 as D (6 bases). The CDR3 covers 15 residues. V shed 3 bases and J shed 1 base, with 12 bases lying between them. Germline CDR1 is KGHSH and CDR2 is LQKENI. The CDR3 region is CASSPGTPTNTEAFF. In nucleotides, the CDR3 is TGTGCCAGCTCACCGGGGACACCGACGAACACTGAAGCTTTCTTT. The full variable domain, its missing parts supplied by reference TRBV18 and TRBJ1-1, is NAGVMQNPRHLVRRRGQEARLRCSPMKGHSHVYWYRQLPEEGLKFMVYLQKENIIDESGMPKERFSAEFPKEGPSILRIQQVVRGDSAAYFCASSPGTPTNTEAFFGQGTRLTVV.

The CDR3 region has the DNA TGTGCCAGCAGTGTAACTAGCGGGCGTTACAATGAGCAGTTCTTC. It encodes CASSVTSGRYNEQFF. This rearrangement joins TRBV2 to TRBJ2-1; TRBD2 aligns across 9 bases. CDR3 length: 15 amino acids. J gave up 4 bases and V 4 bases, and 5 bases lay outside the gene matches. Germline V gives CDR1 SNHLY, CDR2 FYNNEI.

The chain employs TRBV2 and TRBJ1-2; 10 bases are a match to TRBD1. With 2 bases clipped from V and 10 bases from J, the junction kept 7 bases outside the gene matches. Germline V gene lookup returns CDR1 SNHLY and CDR2 FYNNEI. This CDR3 contains 14 residues. CDR3 in DNA: TGTGCCAGCAGTGAATATAGGACAGGGGGAAACTACACCTTC. This sequence encodes CASSEYRTGGNYTF.

The rearrangement uses TRBV5-1 and TRBJ1-1; the D is unclear. This CDR3 spans 13 amino acids. Trimming left V 3 bases short and J 0 bases short, with 6 bases between. The germline CDR1 and CDR2 sequences are SGHRS and YFSETQ. CDR3 DNA sequence: TGCGCCAGCAGCTCCATGATGAACACTGAAGCTTTCTTT. Encoded protein: CASSSMMNTEAFF.

The chain combines TRBV5-4 with TRBJ1-2; TRBD1 agrees at 9 bases. Germline trimming cut 4 bases from V and 4 bases from J; bases unmatched to any gene: 5. Germline V gives CDR1 SGHNT, CDR2 YYREEE (reference sequence). This CDR3 has 14 residues. CDR3 sequence (DNA): TGTGCCAGCAGCCCGGGACAGGGACCCTATGGCTACACCTTC. It translates to CASSPGQGPYGYTF.

This rearrangement joins TRBV2 to TRBJ1-1; D perhaps matches TRBD1 (6 bases). This CDR3 spans 14 amino acids. In germline, CDR1 is SNHLY, CDR2 FYNNEI. The V end was cut by 2 bases, the J end by 1 base, with 8 bases between. The CDR3 region is CASSESRGNTEAFF. The CDR3 region has the DNA TGTGCCAGCAGTGAATCCAGGGGGAACACTGAAGCTTTCTTT.

V gene TRBV2 combines with J gene TRBJ1-5; a weak D match, TRBD1 (5 bases). The germline gives CDR1 SNHLY, CDR2 FYNNEI. The length of the CDR3 is 15 residues. The V end was cut by 6 bases, the J end by 4 bases, with 16 bases between. The CDR3 nucleotides read TGTGCCAGCAGGAGGGACGACTCCGGGAATCAGCCCCAGCATTTT. Protein product: CASRRDDSGNQPQHF.

V usage is TRBV7-3 and J usage is TRBJ1-1; TRBD1 aligns across 7 bases. Trimming took 6 bases from V and 3 from J; bases not matched to a gene: 25. CDR1 and CDR2 from the germline V gene are SGHTA and FQGTGA. This CDR3 contains 20 residues. CDR3: CASRPQSGQRISGMYTEAFF. CDR3 sequence (DNA): TGTGCCAGCAGGCCTCAGTCGGGACAGAGAATTTCGGGGATGTACACTGAAGCTTTCTTT.

The chain recombines TRBV24-1 with TRBJ1-2; 8 bases agree with TRBD1. The CDR3 runs 15 residues. The J segment lost 7 bases and the V segment lost 5 bases, leaving 11 bases of the junction unmatched. Germline-derived CDR1 and CDR2 are KGHDR and SFDVKD. The CDR3 region is CATSAGGYRGSGYTF. CDR3 DNA: TGTGCCACCAGTGCCGGGGGGTACAGGGGGTCTGGCTACACCTTC.

The count of this clone is one. The chain links TRBV2 to TRBJ1-2; TRBD1 matches at 7 bases. This CDR3 has 14 amino acids. V lost 6 bases and J lost 7; bases outside the gene matches: 11. Looked up from germline, CDR1 is SNHLY and CDR2 is FYNNEI. The CDR3 nucleotides read TGTGCCAGCAGGGGACAGACCCTTAAAGGTGGCTACACCTTC. Amino acid sequence: CASRGQTLKGGYTF. The full variable domain, in which reference TRBV2 and TRBJ1-2 provide the parts outside the CDR3, is EPEVTQTPSHQVTQMGQEVILRCVPISNHLYFYWYRQILGQKVEFLVSFYNNEISEKSEIFDDQFSVERPDGSNFTLKIRSTKLEDSAMYFCASRGQTLKGGYTFGSGTRLTVV.

The chain recombines TRBV7-2 with TRBJ1-2; D not certain. CDR3 size: 12 residues. The germline V gene has CDR1 SGHTA and CDR2 FQGNSA. V shed 3 bases and J shed 8 bases, with 10 bases lying between them. The CDR3 protein is CASSLGREGYTF. The DNA of the CDR3 is TGTGCCAGCAGCTTGGGGAGAGAAGGCTACACCTTC.

The rearrangement links TRBV5-1 to TRBJ1-4; a possible D gene is TRBD1 (6 bases). In germline, CDR1 is SGHRS, CDR2 YFSETQ. The germline V and J ends were trimmed by 4 bases and 8 bases, with 21 bases remaining between them. The CDR3 runs to 16 residues. The CDR3 nucleotides are TGCGCCAGCAGCCTACGGAGCGACGGGACAAAAGAAAAACTGTTTTTT. It translates to CASSLRSDGTKEKLFF. Full variable domain (remainder filled in from reference TRBV5-1 and TRBJ1-4): KAGVTQTPRYLIKTRGQQVTLSCSPISGHRSVSWYQQTPGQGLQFLFEYFSETQRNKGNFPGRFSGRQFSNSRSEMNVSTLELGDSALYLCASSLRSDGTKEKLFFGSGTQLSVL.

About this clone itself: This sample also contains other DNA sequences that code for the same CDR3. V usage is TRBV7-9 and J usage is TRBJ2-7, with 8 bases that match TRBD2. Germline V gene data show CDR1 as SEHNR and CDR2 as FQNEAQ (reference sequence). The CDR3 consists of 12 residues. V dropped 5 bases and J dropped 4; count of bases not matched to a gene: 1. The CDR3 loop reads CASSRGGYEQYF. DNA for the CDR3: TGTGCCAGCAGCCGGGGGGGTTACGAGCAGTACTTC.

V gene TRBV5-1 combines with J gene TRBJ2-6, with TRBD2 as a possible D gene (6 bases). Between the trimmed V and J ends, which lost 0 bases and 1 base, there was a span of 8 bases. Germline loops: CDR1 SGHRS, CDR2 YFSETQ. The CDR3 totals 16 residues. CDR3 nucleotide sequence: TGCGCCAGCAGCTTGGCCGGGGGATCTGGGGCCAACGTCCTGACTTTC. It translates to CASSLAGGSGANVLTF.